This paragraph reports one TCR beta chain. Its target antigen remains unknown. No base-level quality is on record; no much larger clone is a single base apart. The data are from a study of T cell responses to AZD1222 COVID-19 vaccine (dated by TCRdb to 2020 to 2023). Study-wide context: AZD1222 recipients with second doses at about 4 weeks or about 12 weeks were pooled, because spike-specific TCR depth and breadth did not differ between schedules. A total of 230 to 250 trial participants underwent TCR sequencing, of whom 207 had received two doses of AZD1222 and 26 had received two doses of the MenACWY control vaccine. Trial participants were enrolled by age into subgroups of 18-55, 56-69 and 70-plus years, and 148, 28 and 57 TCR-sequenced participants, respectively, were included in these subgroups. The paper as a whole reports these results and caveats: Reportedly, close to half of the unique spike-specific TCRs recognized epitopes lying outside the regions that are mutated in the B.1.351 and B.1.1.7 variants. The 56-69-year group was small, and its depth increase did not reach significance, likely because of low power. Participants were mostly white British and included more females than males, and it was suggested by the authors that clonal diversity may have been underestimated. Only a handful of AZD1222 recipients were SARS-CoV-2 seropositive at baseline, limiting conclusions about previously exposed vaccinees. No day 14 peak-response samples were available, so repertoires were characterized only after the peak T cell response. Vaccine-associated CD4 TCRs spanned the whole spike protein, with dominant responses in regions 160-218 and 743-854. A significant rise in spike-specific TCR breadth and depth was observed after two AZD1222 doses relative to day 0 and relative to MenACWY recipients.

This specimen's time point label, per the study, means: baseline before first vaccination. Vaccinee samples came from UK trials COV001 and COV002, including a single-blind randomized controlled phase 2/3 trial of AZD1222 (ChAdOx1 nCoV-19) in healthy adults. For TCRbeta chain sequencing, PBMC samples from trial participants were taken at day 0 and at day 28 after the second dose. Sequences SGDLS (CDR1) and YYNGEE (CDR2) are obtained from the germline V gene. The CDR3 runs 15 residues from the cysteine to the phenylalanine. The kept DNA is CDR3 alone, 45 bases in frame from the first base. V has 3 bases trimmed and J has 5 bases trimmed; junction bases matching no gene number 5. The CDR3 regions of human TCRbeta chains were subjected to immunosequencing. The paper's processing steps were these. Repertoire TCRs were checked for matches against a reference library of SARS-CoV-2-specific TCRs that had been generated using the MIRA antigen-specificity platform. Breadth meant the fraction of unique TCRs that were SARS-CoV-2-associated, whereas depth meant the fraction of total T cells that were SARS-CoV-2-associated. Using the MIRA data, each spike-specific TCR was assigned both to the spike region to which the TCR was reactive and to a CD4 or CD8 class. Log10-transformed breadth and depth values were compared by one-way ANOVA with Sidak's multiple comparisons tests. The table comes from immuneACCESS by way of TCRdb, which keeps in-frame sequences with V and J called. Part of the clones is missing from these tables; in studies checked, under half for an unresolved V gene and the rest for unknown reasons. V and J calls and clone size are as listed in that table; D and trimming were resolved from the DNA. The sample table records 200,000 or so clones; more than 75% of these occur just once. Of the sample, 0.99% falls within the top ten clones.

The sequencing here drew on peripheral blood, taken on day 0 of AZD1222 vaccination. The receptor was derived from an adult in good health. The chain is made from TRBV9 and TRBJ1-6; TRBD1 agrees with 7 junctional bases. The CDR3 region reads CASSERGPDNSPLHF. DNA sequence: TGTGCCAGCAGCGAGAGGGGGCCGGATAATTCACCCCTCCACTTT.